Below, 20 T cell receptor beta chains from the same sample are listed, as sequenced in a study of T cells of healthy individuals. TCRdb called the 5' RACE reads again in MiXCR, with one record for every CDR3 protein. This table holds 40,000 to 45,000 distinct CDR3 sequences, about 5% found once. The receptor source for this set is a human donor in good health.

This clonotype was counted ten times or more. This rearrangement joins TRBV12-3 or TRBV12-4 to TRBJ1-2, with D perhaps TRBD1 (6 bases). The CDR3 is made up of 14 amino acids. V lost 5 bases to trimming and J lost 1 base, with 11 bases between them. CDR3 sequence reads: CASSPGQSNYGYTF. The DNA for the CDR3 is TGTGCCAGCAGTCCCGGACAGAGTAACTATGGCTACACCTTC.

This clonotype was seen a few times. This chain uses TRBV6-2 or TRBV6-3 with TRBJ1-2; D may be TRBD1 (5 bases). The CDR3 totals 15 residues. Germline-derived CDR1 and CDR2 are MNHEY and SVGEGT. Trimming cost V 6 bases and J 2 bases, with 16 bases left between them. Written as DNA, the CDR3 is TGTGCCAGCAGCACTGGGTCGGGACGGAACTATGGCTACACCTTC. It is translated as CASSTGSGRNYGYTF.

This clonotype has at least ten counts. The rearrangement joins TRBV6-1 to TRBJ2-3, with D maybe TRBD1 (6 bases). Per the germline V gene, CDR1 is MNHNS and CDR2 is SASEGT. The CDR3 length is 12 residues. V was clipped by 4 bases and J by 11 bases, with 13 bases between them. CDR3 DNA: TGTGCCAGCAGTGGAGGGGGTCGAAAGCAGTATTTT. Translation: CASSGGGRKQYF.

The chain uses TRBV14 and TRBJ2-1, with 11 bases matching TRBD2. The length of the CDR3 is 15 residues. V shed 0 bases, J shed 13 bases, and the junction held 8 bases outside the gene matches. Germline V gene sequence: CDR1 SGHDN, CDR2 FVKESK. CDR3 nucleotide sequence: TGTGCCAGCAGCCAAGATAGCGGGAGGGCCTTTAAACAGTTCTTC. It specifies CASSQDSGRAFKQFF.

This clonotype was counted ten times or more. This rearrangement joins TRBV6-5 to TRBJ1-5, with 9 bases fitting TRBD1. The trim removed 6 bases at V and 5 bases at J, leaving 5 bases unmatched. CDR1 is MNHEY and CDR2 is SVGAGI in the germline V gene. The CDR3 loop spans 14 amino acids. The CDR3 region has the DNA TGTGCCAGCAGCAAAACAGGGGGCTATCAGCCCCAGCATTTT. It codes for CASSKTGGYQPQHF.

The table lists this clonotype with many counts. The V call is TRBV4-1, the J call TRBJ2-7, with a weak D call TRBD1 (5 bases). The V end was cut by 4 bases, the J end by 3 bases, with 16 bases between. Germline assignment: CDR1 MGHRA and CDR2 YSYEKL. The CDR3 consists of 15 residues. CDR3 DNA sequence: TGCGCCAGCAGCCGCTGGACACCCAAGAACTACGAGCAGTACTTC. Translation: CASSRWTPKNYEQYF.

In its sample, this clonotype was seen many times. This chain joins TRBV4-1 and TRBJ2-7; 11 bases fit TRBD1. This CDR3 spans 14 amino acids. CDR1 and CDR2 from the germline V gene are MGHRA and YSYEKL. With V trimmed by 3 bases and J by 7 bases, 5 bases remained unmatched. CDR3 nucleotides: TGCGCCAGCAGCCAGGGACAGGGGGTTGTTGAGCAGTACTTC. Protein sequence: CASSQGQGVVEQYF.

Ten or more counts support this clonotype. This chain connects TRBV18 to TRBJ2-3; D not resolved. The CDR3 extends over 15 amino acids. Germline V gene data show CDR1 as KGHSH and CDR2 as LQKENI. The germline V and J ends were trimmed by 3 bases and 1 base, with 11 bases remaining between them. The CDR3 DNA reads TGTGCCAGCTCACCCGGGCACGTCGGCACAGATACGCAGTATTTT. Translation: CASSPGHVGTDTQYF.

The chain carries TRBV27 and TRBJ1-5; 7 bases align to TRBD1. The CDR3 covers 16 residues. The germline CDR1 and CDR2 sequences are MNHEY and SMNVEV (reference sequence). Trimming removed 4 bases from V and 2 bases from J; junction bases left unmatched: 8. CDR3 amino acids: CASSSWTGGGNQPQHF. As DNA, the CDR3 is TGTGCCAGCAGTTCATGGACAGGAGGGGGCAATCAGCCCCAGCATTTT.

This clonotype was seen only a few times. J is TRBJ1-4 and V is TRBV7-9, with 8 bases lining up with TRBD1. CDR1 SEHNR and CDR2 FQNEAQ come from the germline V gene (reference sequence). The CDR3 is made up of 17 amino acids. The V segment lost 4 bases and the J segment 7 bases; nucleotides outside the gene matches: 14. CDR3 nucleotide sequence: TGTGCCAGCAGCTCACTAGTAGGGGACGGGACAGGTGAAAAACTGTTTTTT. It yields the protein CASSSLVGDGTGEKLFF. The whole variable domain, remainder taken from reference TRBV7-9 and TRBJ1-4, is DTGVSQNPRHKITKRGQNVTFRCDPISEHNRLYWYRQTLGQGPEFLTYFQNEAQLEKSRLLSDRFSAERPKGSFSTLEIQRTEQGDSAMYLCASSSLVGDGTGEKLFFGSGTQLSVL.

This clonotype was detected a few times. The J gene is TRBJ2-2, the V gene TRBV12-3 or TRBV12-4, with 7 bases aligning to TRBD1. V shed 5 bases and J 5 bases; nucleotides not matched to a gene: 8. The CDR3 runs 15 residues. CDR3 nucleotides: TGTGCCAGCAGTCTCAGGGGGTCAGGAACCGGGGAGCTGTTTTTT. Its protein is CASSLRGSGTGELFF.

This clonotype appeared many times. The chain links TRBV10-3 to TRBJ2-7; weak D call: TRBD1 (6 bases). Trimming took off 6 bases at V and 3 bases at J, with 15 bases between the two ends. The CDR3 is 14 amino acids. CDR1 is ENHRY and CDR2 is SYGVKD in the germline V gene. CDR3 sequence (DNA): TGTGCCATCAGCTCCGGGACACTTCACTACGAGCAGTACTTC. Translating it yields CAISSGTLHYEQYF.

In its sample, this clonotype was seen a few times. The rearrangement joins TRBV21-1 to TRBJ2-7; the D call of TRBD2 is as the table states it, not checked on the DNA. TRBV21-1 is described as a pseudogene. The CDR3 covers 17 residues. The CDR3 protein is CASSDYYRDGEGYEQYF. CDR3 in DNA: TGTGCCAGCAGCGACTACTACAGGGACGGGGAGGGATACGAGCAGTACTTC.

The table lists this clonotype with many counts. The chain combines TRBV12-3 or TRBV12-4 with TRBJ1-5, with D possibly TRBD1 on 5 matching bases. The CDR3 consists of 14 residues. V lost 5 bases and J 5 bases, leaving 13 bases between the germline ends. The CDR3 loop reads CASSLTGLHQPQHF. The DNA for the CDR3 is TGTGCCAGCAGTCTTACAGGACTTCATCAGCCCCAGCATTTT.

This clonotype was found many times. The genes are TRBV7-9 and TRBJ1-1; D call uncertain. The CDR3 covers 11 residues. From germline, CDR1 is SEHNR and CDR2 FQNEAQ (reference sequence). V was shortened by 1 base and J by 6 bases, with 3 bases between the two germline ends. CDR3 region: CASSLEAEAFF. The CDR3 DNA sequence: TGTGCCAGCAGCTTAGAGGCTGAAGCTTTCTTT.

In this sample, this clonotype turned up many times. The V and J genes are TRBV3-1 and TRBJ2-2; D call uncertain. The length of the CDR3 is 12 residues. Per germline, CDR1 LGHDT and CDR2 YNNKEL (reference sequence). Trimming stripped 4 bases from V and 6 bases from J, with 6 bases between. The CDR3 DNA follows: TGTGCCAGCAGCCGCGACTCCGGGGAGCTGTTTTTT. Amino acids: CASSRDSGELFF.

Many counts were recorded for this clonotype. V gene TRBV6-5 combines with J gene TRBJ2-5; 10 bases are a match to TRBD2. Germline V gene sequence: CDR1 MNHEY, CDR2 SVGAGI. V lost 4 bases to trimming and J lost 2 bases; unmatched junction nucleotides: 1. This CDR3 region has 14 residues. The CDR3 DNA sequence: TGTGCCAGCAGTTGGACTAGCGGACAAGAGACCCAGTACTTC. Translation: CASSWTSGQETQYF.

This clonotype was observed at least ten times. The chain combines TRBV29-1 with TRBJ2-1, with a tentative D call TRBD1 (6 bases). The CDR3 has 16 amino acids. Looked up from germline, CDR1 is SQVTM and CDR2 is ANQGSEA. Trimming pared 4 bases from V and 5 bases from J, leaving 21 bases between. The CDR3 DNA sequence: TGCAGCGTTGTTGGGTCTACAGGGTATCGCGACAATGAGCAGTTCTTC. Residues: CSVVGSTGYRDNEQFF.

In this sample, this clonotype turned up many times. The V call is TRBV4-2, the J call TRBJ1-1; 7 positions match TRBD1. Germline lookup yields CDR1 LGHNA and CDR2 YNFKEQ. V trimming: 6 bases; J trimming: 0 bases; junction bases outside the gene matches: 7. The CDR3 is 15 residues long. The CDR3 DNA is TGTGCCAGCAGGTCGGGACAGAACCTGAACACTGAAGCTTTCTTT. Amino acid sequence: CASRSGQNLNTEAFF.

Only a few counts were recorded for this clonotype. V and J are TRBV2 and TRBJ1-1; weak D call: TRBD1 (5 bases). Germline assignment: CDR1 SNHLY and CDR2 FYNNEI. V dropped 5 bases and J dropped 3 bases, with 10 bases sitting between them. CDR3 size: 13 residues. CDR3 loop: CASSTRGDTEAFF. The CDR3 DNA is TGTGCCAGCAGTACCCGGGGGGACACTGAAGCTTTCTTT.